This is a list of T cell receptor beta chains from one sample in a study of OX40 agonist ivuxolimab in advanced cancers. Here immunoSEQ multiplex PCR was the method, and the copy in TCRdb shows in-frame clones only, minus some. The table records about 120,000 clones, 90% to 95% of them present only once. The sample in question was CD4+ or CD8+ T cells sorted from blood, obtained in a trial of the OX40 agonist ivuxolimab. The receptors shown here come from an adult with an advanced solid tumor such as melanoma, head and neck, liver or kidney cancer. Both conserved end residues are part of each CDR3. The order of the fields is J gene, clone size, D gene, V gene, CDR3 protein, CDR3 DNA. D genes are given only for firm matches. Only part of the rows carry a size: once, few, many, or a class if the clone is expanded.

j_gene: TRBJ2-1; abundance: .; d_gene: .; v_gene: TRBV5-4; CDR3aa: CASRIASKPYNEQFF; CDR3nt: TGTGCCAGCAGGATTGCATCGAAGCCCTACAATGAGCAGTTCTTC
j_gene: TRBJ2-1; abundance: .; d_gene: .; v_gene: TRBV18; CDR3aa: CATSLSTNINEQFF; CDR3nt: TGTGCCACCTCCCTGAGCACGAACATCAATGAGCAGTTCTTC
j_gene: TRBJ2-1; abundance: once; d_gene: TRBD1; v_gene: TRBV19; CDR3aa: CASSIGRRGLLRDNEQFF; CDR3nt: TGTGCCAGTAGTATAGGTCGCAGGGGGCTTCTTAGGGACAATGAGCAGTTCTTC
j_gene: TRBJ1-1; abundance: .; d_gene: TRBD1; v_gene: TRBV5-1; CDR3aa: CASSGGTVNTEAFF; CDR3nt: TGCGCCAGCAGCGGCGGGACAGTGAACACTGAAGCTTTCTTT
j_gene: TRBJ2-2; abundance: .; d_gene: .; v_gene: TRBV6-5; CDR3aa: CATNSVRVGGELFF; CDR3nt: TGTGCCACCAACAGCGTCCGGGTTGGCGGGGAGCTGTTTTTT
j_gene: TRBJ2-3; abundance: .; d_gene: TRBD2; v_gene: TRBV18; CDR3aa: CASSPGLAGTDTQYF; CDR3nt: TGTGCCAGCTCACCGGGACTAGCGGGCACAGATACGCAGTATTTT
j_gene: TRBJ2-5; abundance: .; d_gene: .; v_gene: TRBV9; CDR3aa: CASSPRRIAGQVETQYF; CDR3nt: TGTGCCAGCAGCCCCCGACGTATTGCGGGTCAAGTGGAGACCCAGTACTTC
j_gene: TRBJ2-2; abundance: .; d_gene: .; v_gene: TRBV9; CDR3aa: CASTERANTGELFF; CDR3nt: TGTGCCAGCACCGAAAGGGCTAACACCGGGGAGCTGTTTTTT
j_gene: TRBJ2-1; abundance: .; d_gene: .; v_gene: TRBV6-5; CDR3aa: CAIRPHGVDEQFF; CDR3nt: TGTGCCATCCGGCCTCACGGGGTCGATGAGCAGTTCTTC
j_gene: TRBJ2-2; abundance: .; d_gene: .; v_gene: TRBV7-8; CDR3aa: CASLHQVTGELFF; CDR3nt: TGTGCCAGCCTACATCAAGTTACCGGGGAGCTGTTTTTT
j_gene: TRBJ2-7; abundance: .; d_gene: .; v_gene: TRBV7-3; CDR3aa: CASSLSTGYEQYF; CDR3nt: TGTGCCAGCAGCTTAAGTACGGGCTACGAGCAGTACTTC
j_gene: TRBJ2-3; abundance: .; d_gene: .; v_gene: TRBV7-8; CDR3aa: CASSLASRPSTDTQYF; CDR3nt: TGTGCCAGCAGCTTAGCTAGCAGACCTAGCACAGATACGCAGTATTTT
j_gene: TRBJ2-5; abundance: .; d_gene: .; v_gene: TRBV7-2; CDR3aa: CASSRDGAGESETQYF; CDR3nt: TGTGCCAGCAGTCGAGATGGGGCAGGGGAATCGGAGACCCAGTACTTC
j_gene: TRBJ1-2; abundance: .; d_gene: TRBD1; v_gene: TRBV30; CDR3aa: CASVPDRFNYGYTF; CDR3nt: TGTGCCTCTGTCCCGGACAGGTTCAACTATGGCTACACCTTC
j_gene: TRBJ2-2; abundance: .; d_gene: TRBD1; v_gene: TRBV19; CDR3aa: CASSTGPGAGGTGELFF; CDR3nt: TGTGCCAGTAGTACAGGCCCCGGAGCAGGGGGTACCGGGGAGCTGTTTTTT
j_gene: TRBJ2-7; abundance: .; d_gene: TRBD1; v_gene: TRBV14; CDR3aa: CASSHPGQGKEQYF; CDR3nt: TGTGCCAGCAGCCACCCGGGACAGGGGAAGGAGCAGTACTTC
j_gene: TRBJ2-5; abundance: .; d_gene: TRBD2; v_gene: TRBV6-5; CDR3aa: CASSLPRGEAETQYF; CDR3nt: TGTGCCAGCAGTCTTCCCCGGGGGGAGGCAGAGACCCAGTACTTC
j_gene: TRBJ2-5; abundance: few; d_gene: .; v_gene: TRBV5-1; CDR3aa: CASGNLETQYF; CDR3nt: TGCGCCAGCGGCAACTTGGAGACCCAGTACTTC
j_gene: TRBJ1-5; abundance: .; d_gene: .; v_gene: TRBV19; CDR3aa: CASIGGTPEPQHF; CDR3nt: TGTGCCAGTATTGGGGGTACTCCGGAGCCCCAGCATTTT
j_gene: TRBJ2-2; abundance: .; d_gene: .; v_gene: TRBV18; CDR3aa: CASSPDRNTGELFF; CDR3nt: TGTGCCAGCTCACCGGACAGGAACACCGGGGAGCTGTTTTTT
j_gene: TRBJ1-4; abundance: .; d_gene: .; v_gene: TRBV7-9; CDR3aa: CASSLQGRGEKLFF; CDR3nt: TGTGCCAGCAGCTTACAGGGGAGGGGTGAAAAACTGTTTTTT
j_gene: TRBJ1-6; abundance: once; d_gene: TRBD1; v_gene: TRBV5-1; CDR3aa: CASSGGGNSPLHF; CDR3nt: TGCGCCAGCAGCGGAGGGGGCAATTCACCCCTCCACTTT
j_gene: TRBJ1-1; abundance: .; d_gene: .; v_gene: TRBV21-1; CDR3aa: CASSKVHSPWAFF; CDR3nt: TGTGCCAGCAGCAAAGTTCACTCACCGTGGGCTTTCTTT
j_gene: TRBJ2-1; abundance: .; d_gene: TRBD2; v_gene: TRBV4-2; CDR3aa: CASSQTTSGRNNEQFF; CDR3nt: TGTGCCAGCAGCCAAACGACTAGCGGGAGAAACAATGAGCAGTTCTTC
j_gene: TRBJ2-1; abundance: .; d_gene: TRBD1; v_gene: TRBV11-3; CDR3aa: CASSRGQGSYNEQFF; CDR3nt: TGTGCCAGCAGCCGTGGACAGGGTTCCTACAATGAGCAGTTCTTC
j_gene: TRBJ2-7; abundance: .; d_gene: .; v_gene: TRBV7-2; CDR3aa: CASSSIAYEQYF; CDR3nt: TGTGCCAGCAGCTCCATTGCGTACGAGCAGTACTTC
j_gene: TRBJ1-3; abundance: .; d_gene: .; v_gene: TRBV28; CDR3aa: CASQGAPGNTIYF; CDR3nt: TGTGCCAGCCAGGGAGCTCCCGGAAACACCATATATTTT
j_gene: TRBJ2-3; abundance: .; d_gene: TRBD2; v_gene: TRBV2; CDR3aa: CASKMGSGGTDTQYF; CDR3nt: TGTGCCAGCAAGATGGGTAGCGGGGGGACAGATACGCAGTATTTT
j_gene: TRBJ2-1; abundance: .; d_gene: .; v_gene: TRBV10-1; CDR3aa: CATALQGGNEQFF; CDR3nt: TGCGCCACCGCGCTCCAGGGGGGCAATGAGCAGTTCTTC
j_gene: TRBJ2-3; abundance: .; d_gene: TRBD2; v_gene: TRBV28; CDR3aa: CASSFVPTKREGADTQYF; CDR3nt: TGTGCCAGCAGTTTCGTGCCTACTAAGCGGGAGGGCGCGGATACGCAGTATTTT
j_gene: TRBJ1-4; abundance: .; d_gene: TRBD1; v_gene: TRBV5-6; CDR3aa: CASSLKQGLWEKLFF; CDR3nt: TGTGCCAGCAGCCTGAAACAGGGGCTTTGGGAAAAACTGTTTTTT
j_gene: TRBJ2-3; abundance: .; d_gene: TRBD2; v_gene: TRBV7-2; CDR3aa: CASSLAWLRGTDTQYF; CDR3nt: TGTGCCAGCAGCCTAGCTTGGTTGCGGGGGACAGATACGCAGTATTTT
j_gene: TRBJ2-3; abundance: .; d_gene: TRBD2; v_gene: TRBV10-3; CDR3aa: CAISEFSGTSASTDTQYF; CDR3nt: TGTGCCATCAGTGAGTTTTCCGGGACTAGCGCGAGCACAGATACGCAGTATTTT
j_gene: TRBJ2-2; abundance: .; d_gene: .; v_gene: TRBV28; CDR3aa: CASSLTGTQHTGELFF; CDR3nt: TGTGCCAGCAGTCTCACCGGGACACAACACACCGGGGAGCTGTTTTTT
j_gene: TRBJ2-5; abundance: .; d_gene: TRBD1; v_gene: TRBV18; CDR3aa: CASSPGQKETQYF; CDR3nt: TGTGCCAGCTCACCGGGACAGAAAGAGACCCAGTACTTC
j_gene: TRBJ2-5; abundance: .; d_gene: .; v_gene: TRBV28; CDR3aa: CASMRRVVETQYF; CDR3nt: TGTGCCAGCATGCGGAGGGTAGTGGAGACCCAGTACTTC
j_gene: TRBJ2-3; abundance: .; d_gene: .; v_gene: TRBV7-9; CDR3aa: CASSLGTTDTQYF; CDR3nt: TGTGCCAGCAGCTTAGGGACCACAGATACGCAGTATTTT
j_gene: TRBJ1-2; abundance: once; d_gene: TRBD1; v_gene: TRBV2; CDR3aa: CASTITGVDYGYTF; CDR3nt: TGTGCCAGCACCATAACAGGGGTCGACTATGGCTACACCTTC
j_gene: TRBJ1-5; abundance: .; d_gene: .; v_gene: TRBV6-1; CDR3aa: CASSEETGYNQPQHF; CDR3nt: TGTGCCAGCAGTGAGGAGACAGGTTATAATCAGCCCCAGCATTTT
j_gene: TRBJ1-5; abundance: few; d_gene: .; v_gene: TRBV19; CDR3aa: CASSALGAGQPQHF; CDR3nt: TGTGCCAGTAGTGCACTGGGGGCGGGTCAGCCCCAGCATTTT
j_gene: TRBJ2-1; abundance: .; d_gene: .; v_gene: TRBV6-5; CDR3aa: CASSLGGPSNNEQFF; CDR3nt: TGTGCCAGCAGCCTCGGAGGGCCCTCGAACAATGAGCAGTTCTTC
j_gene: TRBJ2-2; abundance: .; d_gene: .; v_gene: TRBV5-6; CDR3aa: CASSLGAGELFF; CDR3nt: TGTGCCAGCAGCTTGGGAGCCGGGGAGCTGTTTTTT
j_gene: TRBJ2-7; abundance: .; d_gene: TRBD2; v_gene: TRBV28; CDR3aa: CASREGREIEQYF; CDR3nt: TGTGCCAGCCGGGAGGGGCGGGAGATCGAGCAGTACTTC